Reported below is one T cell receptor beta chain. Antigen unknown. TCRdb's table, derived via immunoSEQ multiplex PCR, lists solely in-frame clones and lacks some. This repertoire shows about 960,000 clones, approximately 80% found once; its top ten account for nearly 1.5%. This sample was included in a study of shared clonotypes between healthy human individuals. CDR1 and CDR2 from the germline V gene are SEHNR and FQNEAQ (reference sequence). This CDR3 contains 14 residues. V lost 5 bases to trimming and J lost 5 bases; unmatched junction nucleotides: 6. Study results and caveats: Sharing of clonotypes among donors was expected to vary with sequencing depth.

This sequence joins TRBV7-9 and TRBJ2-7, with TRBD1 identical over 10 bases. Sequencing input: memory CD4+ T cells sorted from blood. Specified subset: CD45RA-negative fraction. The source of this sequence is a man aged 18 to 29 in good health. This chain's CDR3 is CASSLSGTGDEQYF. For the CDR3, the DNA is TGTGCCAGCAGCCTCTCCGGGACAGGGGACGAGCAGTACTTC.